The present entry profiles one TCR beta chain with its context. The authors' processing: Reference gene primer amplification gave nucleated cell count estimates. Profiling relied on immunoSEQ multiplex PCR, and the TCRdb table lists in-frame clones only, not all of them. Clonal size and the V and J genes are those of that table, whereas D and trimming came from the DNA. The table lists approximately 250,000 clones, 65% to 90% of them singletons. This sample was included in a study of blood T cell repertoires in COVID-19. Study at large: COVID-19 samples, acute and convalescent, were from the United States, Italy and Spain. In each case, the material was cDNA or gDNA derived from T cells, B-cell-depleted T cells, or PBMCs.

Followed longitudinally, the Seattle patients had been enrolled during active infection. Germline CDR1 and CDR2: LGHDT and YNNKEL (reference sequence). V was pared by 6 bases and J by 6 bases, with 17 bases between. The CDR3 consists of 14 residues. The receptor's source is a man aged 45-65 years with COVID-19, enrolled during active disease. Material for sequencing was peripheral blood. The chain employs TRBV3-1 (or the pseudogene TRBV3-2) and TRBJ1-2; the D gene is possibly TRBD1 (6 bases). CDR3 coding DNA: TGTGCCAGCAGTCATCTTACAGGGTTGGATGGCTACACCTTC. Protein product: CASSHLTGLDGYTF.